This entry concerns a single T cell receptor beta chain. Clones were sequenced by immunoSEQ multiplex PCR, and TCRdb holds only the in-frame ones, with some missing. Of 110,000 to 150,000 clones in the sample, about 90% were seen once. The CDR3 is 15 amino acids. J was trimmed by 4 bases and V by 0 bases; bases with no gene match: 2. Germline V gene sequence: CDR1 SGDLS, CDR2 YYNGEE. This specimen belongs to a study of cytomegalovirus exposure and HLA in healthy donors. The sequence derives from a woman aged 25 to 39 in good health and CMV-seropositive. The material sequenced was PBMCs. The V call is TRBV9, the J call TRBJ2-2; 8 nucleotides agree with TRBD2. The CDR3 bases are TGTGCCAGCAGCGTAGGAAGCGGGGGCACCGGGGAGCTGTTTTTT. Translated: CASSVGSGGTGELFF.